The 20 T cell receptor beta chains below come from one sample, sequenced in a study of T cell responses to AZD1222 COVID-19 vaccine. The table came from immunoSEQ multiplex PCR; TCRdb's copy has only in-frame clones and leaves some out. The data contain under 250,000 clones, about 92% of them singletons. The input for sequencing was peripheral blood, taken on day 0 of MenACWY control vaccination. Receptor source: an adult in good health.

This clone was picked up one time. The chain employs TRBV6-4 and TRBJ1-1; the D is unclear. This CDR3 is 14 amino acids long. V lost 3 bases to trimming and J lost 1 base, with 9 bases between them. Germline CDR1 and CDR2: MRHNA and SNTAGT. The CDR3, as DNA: TGTGCCAGCAGTGAGATAGCAGGGAACACTGAAGCTTTCTTT. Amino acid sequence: CASSEIAGNTEAFF.

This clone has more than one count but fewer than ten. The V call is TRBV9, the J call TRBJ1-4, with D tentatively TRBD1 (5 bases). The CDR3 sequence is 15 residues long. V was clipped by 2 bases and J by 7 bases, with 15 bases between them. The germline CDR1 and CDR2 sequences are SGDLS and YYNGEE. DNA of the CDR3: TGTGCCAGCAGCGTGGGCGGCAGGGAAGGTGAAAAACTGTTTTTT. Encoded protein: CASSVGGREGEKLFF.

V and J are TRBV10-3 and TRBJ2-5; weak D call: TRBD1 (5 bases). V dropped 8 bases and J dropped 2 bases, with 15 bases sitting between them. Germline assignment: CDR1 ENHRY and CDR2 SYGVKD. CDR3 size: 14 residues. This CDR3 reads CAIGSPGPQETQYF. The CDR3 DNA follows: TGTGCCATCGGATCCCCAGGGCCACAAGAGACCCAGTACTTC.

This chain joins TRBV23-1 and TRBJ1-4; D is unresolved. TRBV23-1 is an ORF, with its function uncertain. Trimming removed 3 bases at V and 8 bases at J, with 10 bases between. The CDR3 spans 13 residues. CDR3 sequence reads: CASSQVWAEKLFF. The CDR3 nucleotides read TGCGCCAGCAGTCAGGTTTGGGCGGAAAAACTGTTTTTT.

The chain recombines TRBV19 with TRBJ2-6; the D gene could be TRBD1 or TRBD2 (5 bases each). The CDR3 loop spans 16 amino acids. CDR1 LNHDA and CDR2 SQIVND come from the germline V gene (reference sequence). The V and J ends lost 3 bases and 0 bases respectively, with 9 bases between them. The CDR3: CASSIQGASGANVLTF. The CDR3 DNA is TGTGCCAGTAGTATCCAGGGAGCCTCTGGGGCCAACGTCCTGACTTTC.

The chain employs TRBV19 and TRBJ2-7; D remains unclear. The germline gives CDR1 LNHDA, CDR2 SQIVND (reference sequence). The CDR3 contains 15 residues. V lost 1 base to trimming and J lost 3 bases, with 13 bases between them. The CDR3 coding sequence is TGTGCCAGTAGTATAGGACTGGCTACGGTCTACGAGCAGTACTTC. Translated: CASSIGLATVYEQYF. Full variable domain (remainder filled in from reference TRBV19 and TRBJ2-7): DGGITQSPKYLFRKEGQNVTLSCEQNLNHDAMYWYRQDPGQGLRLIYYSQIVNDFQKGDIAEGYSVSREKKESFPLTVTSAQKNPTAFYLCASSIGLATVYEQYFGPGTRLTVT.

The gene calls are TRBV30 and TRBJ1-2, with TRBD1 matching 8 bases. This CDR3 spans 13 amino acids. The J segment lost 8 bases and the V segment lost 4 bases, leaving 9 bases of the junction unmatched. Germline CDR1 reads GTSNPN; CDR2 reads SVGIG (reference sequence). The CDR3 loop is CAWNRQGTGGYTF. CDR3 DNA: TGTGCCTGGAACAGACAGGGGACGGGGGGCTACACCTTC.

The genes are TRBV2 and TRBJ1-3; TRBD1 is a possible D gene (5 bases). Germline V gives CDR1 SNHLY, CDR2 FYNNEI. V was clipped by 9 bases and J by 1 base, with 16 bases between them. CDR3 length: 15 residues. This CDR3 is CASSRGSNSGNTIYF. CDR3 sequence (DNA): TGTGCCAGTAGTAGGGGCAGCAATTCTGGAAACACCATATATTTT.

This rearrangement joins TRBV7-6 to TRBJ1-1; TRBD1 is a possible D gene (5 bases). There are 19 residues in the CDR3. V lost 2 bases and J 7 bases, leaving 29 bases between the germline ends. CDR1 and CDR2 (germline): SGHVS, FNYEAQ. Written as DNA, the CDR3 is TGTGCCAGCAGCTTATTATTGGGGGGGTGCGGGCAAACTAAGCGTGAAGCTTTCTTT. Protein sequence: CASSLLLGGCGQTKREAFF. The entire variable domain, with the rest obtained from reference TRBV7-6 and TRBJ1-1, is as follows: GAGVSQSPRYKVTKRGQDVALRCDPISGHVSLYWYRQALGQGPEFLTYFNYEAQQDKSGLPNDRFSAERPEGSISTLTIQRTEQRDSAMYRCASSLLLGGCGQTKREAFFGQGTRLTVV.

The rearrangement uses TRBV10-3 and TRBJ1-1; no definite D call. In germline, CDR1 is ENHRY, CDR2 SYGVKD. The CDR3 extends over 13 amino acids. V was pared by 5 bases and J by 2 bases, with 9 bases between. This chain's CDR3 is CAISLDGNTEAFF. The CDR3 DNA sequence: TGTGCCATCAGTTTAGACGGTAACACTGAAGCTTTCTTT.

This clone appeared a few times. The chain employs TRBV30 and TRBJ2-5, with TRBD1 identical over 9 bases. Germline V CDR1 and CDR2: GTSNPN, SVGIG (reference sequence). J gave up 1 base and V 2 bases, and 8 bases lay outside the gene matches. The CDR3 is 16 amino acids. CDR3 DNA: TGTGCCTGGAGTTTGGCCCGGACAGGGGCCCAAGAGACCCAGTACTTC. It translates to CAWSLARTGAQETQYF.

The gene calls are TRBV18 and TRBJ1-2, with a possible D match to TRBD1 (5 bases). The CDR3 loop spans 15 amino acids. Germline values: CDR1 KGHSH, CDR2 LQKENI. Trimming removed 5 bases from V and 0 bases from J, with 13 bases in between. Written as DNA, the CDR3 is TGTGCCAGCTCATCACGACAGTCAGCTAACTATGGCTACACCTTC. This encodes CASSSRQSANYGYTF.

Here the CDR3 DNA reads TGTGCCAGCTCACCACAACGAGGGGACTACGAGCAGTACTTC. Amino acid sequence: CASSPQRGDYEQYF. The chain carries TRBV18 and TRBJ2-7; perhaps D is TRBD1 or TRBD2 (5 bases each). Germline V gene sequence: CDR1 KGHSH, CDR2 LQKENI. V was trimmed by 1 base and J by 3 bases, leaving 10 bases between them. This CDR3 is 14 amino acids long.

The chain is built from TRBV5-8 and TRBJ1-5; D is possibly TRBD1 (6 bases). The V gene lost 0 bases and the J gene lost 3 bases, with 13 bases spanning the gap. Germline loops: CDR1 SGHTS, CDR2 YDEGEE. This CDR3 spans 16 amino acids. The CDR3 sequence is CASSLAGRGSNQPQHF. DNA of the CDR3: TGTGCCAGCAGCTTGGCTGGAAGGGGGTCCAATCAGCCCCAGCATTTT.

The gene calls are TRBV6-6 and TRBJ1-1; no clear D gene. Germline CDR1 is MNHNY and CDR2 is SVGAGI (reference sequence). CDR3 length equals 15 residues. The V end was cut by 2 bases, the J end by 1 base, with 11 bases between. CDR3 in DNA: TGTGCCAGCAGTTACCCACAGCGGGGGAACACTGAAGCTTTCTTT. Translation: CASSYPQRGNTEAFF.

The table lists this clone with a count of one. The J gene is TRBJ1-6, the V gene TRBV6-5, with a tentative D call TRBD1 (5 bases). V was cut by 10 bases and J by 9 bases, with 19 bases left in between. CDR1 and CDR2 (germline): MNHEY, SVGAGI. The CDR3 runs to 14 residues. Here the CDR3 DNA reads TGTGCCACCGTAGGTTGGCAGGGAAGTTCACCCCTCCACTTT. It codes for CATVGWQGSSPLHF.

DNA of the CDR3: TGTGCCAGCAGCGCCGGGACCCGGTTGGAGACCCAGTACTTC. Translated: CASSAGTRLETQYF. This chain connects TRBV5-4 to TRBJ2-5; either TRBD1 or TRBD2 may fit D (5 bases each). CDR1 SGHNT and CDR2 YYREEE come from the germline V gene (reference sequence). V was shortened by 4 bases and J by 5 bases, with 15 bases between the two germline ends. The CDR3 has 14 residues. The entire variable domain, with the rest obtained from reference TRBV5-4 and TRBJ2-5, is as follows: ETGVTQSPTHLIKTRGQQVTLRCSSQSGHNTVSWYQQALGQGPQFIFQYYREEENGRGNFPPRFSGLQFPNYSSELNVNALELDDSALYLCASSAGTRLETQYFGPGTRLLVL.

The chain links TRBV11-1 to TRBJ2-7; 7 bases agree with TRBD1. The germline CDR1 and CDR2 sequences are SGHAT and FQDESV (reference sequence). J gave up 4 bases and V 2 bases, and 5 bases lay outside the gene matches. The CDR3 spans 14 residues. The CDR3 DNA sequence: TGTGCCAGCAGCTTAATATCAGGGGGATACGAGCAGTACTTC. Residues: CASSLISGGYEQYF.

CDR3 DNA sequence: TGTGCCAGCAGCACCTGGGGGGTACCTAACGACATGAACACTGAAGCTTTCTTT. Protein sequence: CASSTWGVPNDMNTEAFF. The chain links TRBV9 to TRBJ1-1; tentative D call: TRBD1 (5 bases). The CDR3 extends over 18 amino acids. The V gene's germline CDR1 is SGDLS and CDR2 YYNGEE. Deletions cut 4 bases from V and 0 bases from J, with 22 bases between.

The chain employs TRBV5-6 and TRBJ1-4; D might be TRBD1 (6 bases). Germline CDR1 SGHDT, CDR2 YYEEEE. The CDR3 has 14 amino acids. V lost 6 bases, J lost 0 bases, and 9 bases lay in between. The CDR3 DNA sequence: TGTGCCAGCACCTACAGGGCAACTAATGAAAAACTGTTTTTT. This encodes CASTYRATNEKLFF. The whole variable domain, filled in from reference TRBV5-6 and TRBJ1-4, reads DAGVTQSPTHLIKTRGQQVTLRCSPKSGHDTVSWYQQALGQGPQFIFQYYEEEERQRGNFPDRFSGHQFPNYSSELNVNALLLGDSALYLCASTYRATNEKLFFGSGTQLSVL.